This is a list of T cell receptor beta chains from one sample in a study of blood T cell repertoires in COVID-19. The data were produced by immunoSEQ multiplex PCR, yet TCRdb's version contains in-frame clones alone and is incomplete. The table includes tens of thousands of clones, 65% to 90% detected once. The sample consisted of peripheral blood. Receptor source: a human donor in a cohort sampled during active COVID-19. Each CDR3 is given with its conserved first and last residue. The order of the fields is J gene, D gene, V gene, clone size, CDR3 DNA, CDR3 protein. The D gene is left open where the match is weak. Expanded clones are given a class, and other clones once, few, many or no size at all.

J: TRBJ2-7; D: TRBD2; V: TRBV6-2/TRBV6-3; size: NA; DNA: TGTGCCAGCAGTTGGACTAGCGGGTTATGGTGGGAGCAGTACTTC; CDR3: CASSWTSGLWWEQYF
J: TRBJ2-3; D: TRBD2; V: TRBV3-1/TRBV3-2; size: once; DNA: TGTGCCAGCAGCCAAGATGCGCTAGCGGGATTAGATACGCAGTATTTT; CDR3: CASSQDALAGLDTQYF
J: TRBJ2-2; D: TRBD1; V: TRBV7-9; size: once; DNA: TGTGCCAGCAGCACGACCGGGACAGGACGTGATGCCGGGGAGCTGTTTTTT; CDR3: CASSTTGTGRDAGELFF
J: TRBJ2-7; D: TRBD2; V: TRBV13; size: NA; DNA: TGTGCCAGCAGCCCTAACCCTTTAGATCCAGCGGGAGGGCTCTACGAGCAGTACTTC; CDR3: CASSPNPLDPAGGLYEQYF
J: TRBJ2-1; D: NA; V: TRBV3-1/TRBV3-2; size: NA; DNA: TGTGCCAGCAGCCAAGACGGGTCTGGGGGCGTCTACAATGAGCAGTTCTTC; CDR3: CASSQDGSGGVYNEQFF
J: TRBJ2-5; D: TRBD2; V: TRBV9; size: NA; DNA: TGTGCCAGCAGCACGTCCGGGACTACACAAGAGACCCAGTACTTC; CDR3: CASSTSGTTQETQYF
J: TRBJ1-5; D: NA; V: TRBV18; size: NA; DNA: TGTGCCAGCTCACCGGGAGGGGTCAATCAGCCCCAGCATTTT; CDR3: CASSPGGVNQPQHF
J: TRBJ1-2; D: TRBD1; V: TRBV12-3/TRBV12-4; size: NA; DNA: TGTGCCAGCAGACGACAGGGGCTGGGCTACACCTTC; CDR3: CASRRQGLGYTF
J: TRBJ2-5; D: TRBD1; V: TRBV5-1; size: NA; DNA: TGCGCCAGCAGCTTGGTCAGGACAGGGCCAGAGACCCAGTACTTC; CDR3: CASSLVRTGPETQYF
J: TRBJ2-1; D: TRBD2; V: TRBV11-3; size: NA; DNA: TGTGCCAGCAGCTTAGGGGGCCGGTTGCGGGAGAGGGCTGAGCAGTTCTTC; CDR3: CASSLGGRLRERAEQFF
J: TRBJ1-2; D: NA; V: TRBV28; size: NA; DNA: TGTGCCAGCAGTTTATGGGAGGAACTCTCAGACTACACCTTC; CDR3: CASSLWEELSDYTF
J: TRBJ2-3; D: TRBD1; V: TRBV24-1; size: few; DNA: TGTGCCACCAGTGATACAGGGGGCTACACAGATACGCAGTATTTT; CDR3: CATSDTGGYTDTQYF
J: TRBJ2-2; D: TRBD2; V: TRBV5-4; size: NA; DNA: TGTGCCAGCAGCTTGGCCGGAGCGGGAGGGCCAAGCGGGGAGCTGTTTTTT; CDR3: CASSLAGAGGPSGELFF
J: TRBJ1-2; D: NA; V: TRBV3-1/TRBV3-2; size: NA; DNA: TGTGCCAGCAGCCAAGCGAACTATGGCTACACCTTC; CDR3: CASSQANYGYTF
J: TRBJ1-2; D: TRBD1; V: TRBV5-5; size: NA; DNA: TGTGCCAGCAGCCACACCGGGACAGGGTCCGACCTTAACTATGGCTACACCTTC; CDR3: CASSHTGTGSDLNYGYTF
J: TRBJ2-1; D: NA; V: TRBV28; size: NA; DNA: TGTGCCAGCAGCTCCTTTCTAGGGGTCCCCTACAATGAGCAGTTCTTC; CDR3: CASSSFLGVPYNEQFF
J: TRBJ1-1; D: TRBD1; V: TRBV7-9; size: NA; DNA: TGTGCCAGCAGCTTAGAAATAGGGGGACAGTACACTGAAGCTTTCTTT; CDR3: CASSLEIGGQYTEAFF
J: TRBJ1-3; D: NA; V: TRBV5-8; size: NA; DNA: TGTGCCAGCAGCTTGACGTTACTCTCTGGAAACACCATATATTTT; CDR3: CASSLTLLSGNTIYF
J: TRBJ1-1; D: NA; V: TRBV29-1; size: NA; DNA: TGCAGCGTTGCCTGGGCAACGAACACTGAAGCTTTCTTT; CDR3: CSVAWATNTEAFF
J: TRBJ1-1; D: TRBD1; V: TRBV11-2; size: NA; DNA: TGTGCCAGCAGCTTAGTTGGGCAGGGGGACACTGAAGCTTTCTTT; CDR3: CASSLVGQGDTEAFF
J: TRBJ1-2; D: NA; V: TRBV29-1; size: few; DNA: TGCAGCGTTGAAGGCAGGGGTGGGAGTAACTATGGCTACACCTTC; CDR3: CSVEGRGGSNYGYTF
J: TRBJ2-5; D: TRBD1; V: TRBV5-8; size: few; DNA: TGTGCCAGCAGCGCCGGGACAGGGGAGGGAGAGACCCAGTACTTC; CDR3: CASSAGTGEGETQYF
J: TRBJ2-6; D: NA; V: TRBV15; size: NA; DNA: TGTGCCACCAGCCCTATCTCTGGGGCCAACGTCCTGACTTTC; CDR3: CATSPISGANVLTF
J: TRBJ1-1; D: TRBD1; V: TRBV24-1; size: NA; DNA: TGTGCCACCAGTGATTCCCGGACAGGGAACATGCAAGCTTTCTTT; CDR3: CATSDSRTGNMQAFF
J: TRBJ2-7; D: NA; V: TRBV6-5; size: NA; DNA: TGTGCCAGCAGTTACGGGCCGGGGAACTCCTACGAGCAGTACTTC; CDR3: CASSYGPGNSYEQYF
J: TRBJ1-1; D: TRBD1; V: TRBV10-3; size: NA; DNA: TGTGCCATCAGTGAGACACAGGGGGTTAACACTGAAGCTTTCTTT; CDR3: CAISETQGVNTEAFF
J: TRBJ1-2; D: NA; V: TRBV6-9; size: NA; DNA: TGTGCCAGCAGTTTTCGGTTGAACTATGGCTACACCTTC; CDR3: CASSFRLNYGYTF
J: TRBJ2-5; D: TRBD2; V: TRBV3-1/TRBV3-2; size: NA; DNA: TGTGCCAGCCTTCGTCTAGCGGGAGGTGGCGGGACCCAGTACTTC; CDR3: CASLRLAGGGGTQYF
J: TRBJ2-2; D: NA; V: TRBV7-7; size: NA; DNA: TGTGCCAGCAGCCCTGGTGGGACAAGGAACACCGGGGAGCTGTTTTTT; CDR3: CASSPGGTRNTGELFF
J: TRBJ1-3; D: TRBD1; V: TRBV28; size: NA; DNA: TGTGCCAGCAGTTCCTACGGACAGGGGTTTGGGGGAAACACCATATATTTT; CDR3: CASSSYGQGFGGNTIYF
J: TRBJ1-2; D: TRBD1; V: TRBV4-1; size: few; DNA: TGCGCCAGCAGCCAAGATGTACAGGGGAGTGTTGGCTACACCTTC; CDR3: CASSQDVQGSVGYTF